Sequencing of this T cell receptor (beta chain) was carried out in a study of cytomegalovirus exposure and HLA in healthy donors. This PCR relied on a set of 60 Vbeta primers and 13 Jbeta primers. Assay used: immunoSEQ multiplex PCR; TCRdb lists only in-frame clones, some missing. The table shows some 90,000 clones, with 75% to 80% occurring only once. Regarding this clone: What it binds is unknown.

Study-level findings and limits: Fewer N-insertions than the approximately 700-donor mean were reportedly shown by an Asian-associated ancestry cluster in a later analysis. The authors later linked a missense DCLRE1C variant to TCR beta V- and J-gene trimming. Most of the TCR beta V segments (in an earlier analysis) were productive either about 90% or about 30% of the time.

The CDR3 runs to 12 residues. V gave up 8 bases and J gave up 8 bases, with 18 bases separating them. Germline V gives CDR1 GTSNPN, CDR2 SVGIG (reference sequence). The chain couples TRBV30 to TRBJ1-1; possibly TRBD1 for D (6 bases). Material: PBMCs. This sequence was found in a female donor in good health and CMV-seronegative. CDR3 sequence reads: CAHHRATSEAFF. The CDR3 nucleotides read TGTGCCCACCACAGGGCGACTTCCGAAGCTTTCTTT.